This T cell receptor (beta chain) came from a study of T cells in Graves' hyperthyroidism and ophthalmopathy. Turning to the study itself: At the time of initial diagnosis and before any treatment, peripheral blood was collected. Points from the study as a whole: Most thyroid clonotypes that were expanded above 0.001 also turned up in blood. Stable hyperthyroidism and ophthalmopathy were separated using 13 V-J signatures.

This CDR3 spans 15 amino acids. Germline V gene sequence: CDR1 SGHVS, CDR2 FNYEAQ. With V trimmed by 5 bases and J by 6 bases, 11 bases remained unmatched. This clonotype came up a few times. What it binds is unknown. RNA transcripts were the template for amplifying TCR beta CDR3 regions. The TCR CDR3 was amplified in a first-round RT-PCR using the HTBI primer set. TCRdb called the multiplex PCR reads again in MiXCR, with one record for every CDR3 protein. Of roughly 660,000 distinct CDR3 sequences listed, 15% to 20% are singletons. Diagnosis rested on symptoms, serum thyroxine and TRAb, thyroid ultrasound, and orbital computed tomography.

The clonotype originates from a man in his forties or fifties with Graves' hyperthyroidism. Sequencing used blood. The chain joins TRBV7-6 to TRBJ2-3; 7 nucleotides align to TRBD1. The chain's CDR3 is CASSPLPDRADTQYF. CDR3 DNA: TGTGCCAGCAGCCCGCTCCCCGACAGGGCGGATACGCAGTATTTT.